These 11 T cell receptor beta chains originate from one sample sequenced in a study of blood T cell repertoires in COVID-19. The method was immunoSEQ multiplex PCR; TCRdb's version includes in-frame clones alone and lacks a portion of them. Among 330,000 or so clones, around 90% were seen once, and the ten largest hold just under 4%. The material sequenced was peripheral blood. The source of these receptors is a woman aged 55-70 years with COVID-19, enrolled during active disease.

The chain couples TRBV28 to TRBJ1-1, with D maybe TRBD1 (5 bases). V gave up 2 bases and J gave up 8 bases, with 24 bases separating them. The CDR3 totals 17 residues. The germline V gene encodes CDR1 MDHEN and CDR2 SYDVKM. As DNA, the CDR3 is TGTGCCAGCAGTTTACTCAGGATGGCGGGACGGATTCCCGAAGCTTTCTTT. Its protein product is CASSLLRMAGRIPEAFF.

The chain employs TRBV21-1 and TRBJ1-5; the table's D call, TRBD1, has no DNA check behind it. TRBV21-1 is a pseudogene. This CDR3 has 14 amino acids. The CDR3 here is CASSKIRGNQPQHF. The DNA of the CDR3 is TGTGCCAGCAGCAAAATCAGGGGCAATCAGCCCCAGCATTTT.

The J gene is TRBJ2-7, the V gene TRBV2, with D possibly being TRBD2 (6 bases). Germline CDR1 is SNHLY and CDR2 is FYNNEI. The CDR3 contains 14 residues. The V end was cut by 7 bases, the J end by 2 bases, with 15 bases between. CDR3 loop: CASNDRDWAYEQYF. DNA of the CDR3: TGTGCCAGCAACGACCGGGACTGGGCCTACGAGCAGTACTTC.

The chain couples TRBV19 to TRBJ2-5; perhaps TRBD1 as D (6 bases). The CDR3 sequence is 15 residues long. V was clipped by 3 bases and J by 3 bases, with 14 bases between them. Germline-derived CDR1 and CDR2 are LNHDA and SQIVND (reference sequence). The CDR3 DNA is TGTGCCAGTAGTATCGCGGACAGTAATGAAGAGACCCAGTACTTC. This codes for CASSIADSNEETQYF.

The chain joins TRBV3-1 (or the pseudogene TRBV3-2) to TRBJ1-1; no reliable D call. The CDR3 is 14 residues long. V was pared by 4 bases and J by 3 bases, with 12 bases between. Germline CDR1 is LGHDT and CDR2 is YNNKEL (reference sequence). In nucleotides, the CDR3 is TGTGCCAGCAGCCGAGGAGGGCTCGACACTGAAGCTTTCTTT. It is translated as CASSRGGLDTEAFF.

The chain has TRBV19 and TRBJ2-7; TRBD1 aligns across 8 bases. V gave up 6 bases and J gave up 7 bases; unmatched junction bases: 8. The germline V gene has CDR1 LNHDA and CDR2 SQIVND (reference sequence). The CDR3 runs 13 residues. CDR3 nucleotide sequence: TGTGCCAGTAGAAACCTTGGACAGGGAGAGCAGTACTTC. Translation gives CASRNLGQGEQYF.

CDR3: CASSFRVLAVVTNEKLFF. CDR3 nucleotide sequence: TGTGCCAGCAGCTTCAGGGTTCTGGCTGTTGTAACTAATGAAAAACTGTTTTTT. This sequence joins TRBV5-4 and TRBJ1-4; D is possibly TRBD1 (5 bases). V gave up 2 bases and J gave up 1 base, with 18 bases separating them. Germline lookup yields CDR1 SGHNT and CDR2 YYREEE (reference sequence). The CDR3 sequence is 18 residues long.

The V call is TRBV6-1, the J call TRBJ2-7; the D gene is possibly TRBD2 (5 bases). The CDR3 spans 14 residues. Germline V lookup: CDR1 MNHNS, CDR2 SASEGT. Trimming removed 2 bases from V and 3 bases from J, with 11 bases in between. The CDR3 sequence: CASSEFREGYEQYF. Here the CDR3 DNA reads TGTGCCAGCAGTGAATTCCGGGAAGGCTACGAGCAGTACTTC.

This clone has a handful of counts. The chain links TRBV18 to TRBJ1-5; 7 bases are shared with TRBD1. CDR1 and CDR2 from the germline V gene are KGHSH and LQKENI. The CDR3 contains 15 residues. After removal of 3 bases from V and 2 bases from J, the junction contained 4 bases not matched to a gene. The CDR3: CASSPQGEGNQPQHF. Written as DNA, the CDR3 is TGTGCCAGCTCACCCCAGGGGGAAGGCAATCAGCCCCAGCATTTT.

This rearrangement joins TRBV10-2 to TRBJ1-1, with 8 bases identical to TRBD1. CDR1 is WSHSY and CDR2 is SAAADI in the germline V gene. This CDR3 has 15 residues. V lost 6 bases and J lost 4; bases outside the gene matches: 10. CDR3 loop: CASRDRAESSTEAFF. The DNA of the CDR3 is TGCGCCAGCAGGGACAGGGCGGAAAGCAGCACTGAAGCTTTCTTT.

The chain combines TRBV2 with TRBJ1-1; D perhaps matches TRBD1 (6 bases). This CDR3 region has 15 residues. Germline CDR1 is SNHLY and CDR2 is FYNNEI. V lost 6 bases and J 1 base, leaving 15 bases between the germline ends. CDR3 nucleotides: TGTGCCAGCAGACTCATTAGGACAGAGAACACTGAAGCTTTCTTT. Translating gives CASRLIRTENTEAFF.